These 22 T cell receptor beta chains share one sample of origin, sequenced in a study of graft-versus-host responses after intestinal transplantation. Profiling relied on immunoSEQ multiplex PCR, and the TCRdb table lists in-frame clones only, not all of them. This repertoire shows 17,000 or so clones, roughly 86% found once; its top ten account for 51%. The sample consisted of bone marrow, taken approximately 19 weeks after transplant. These receptors were collected from a human patient who received an intestinal transplant, so some T cells may come from the graft donor.

This clone has only one observation. One junction end disagrees with the germline gene, perhaps due to a read error. The J gene is TRBJ2-5, the V gene TRBV7-7, with a weak D call TRBD1 (6 bases). Germline assignment: CDR1 SSHAT and CDR2 FNYEAQ (reference sequence). This CDR3 contains 15 residues. CDR3 DNA: TGTGCTAGCAGCTCCTACCCCAGGGGAGAGGAGACCCAGTACTTC. Translated, it gives CASSSYPRGEETQYF. The full variable domain, in which reference TRBV7-7 and TRBJ2-5 provide the parts outside the CDR3, is GAGVSQSPRYKVTKRGQDVTLRCDPISSHATLYWYQQALGQGPEFLTYFNYEAQPDKSGLPSDRFSAERPEGSISTLTIQRTEQRDSAMYRCASSSYPRGEETQYFGPGTRLLVL.

This chain connects TRBV2 to TRBJ2-1; weak D call: TRBD2 (6 bases). Germline CDR1 reads SNHLY; CDR2 reads FYNNEI. V lost 6 bases to trimming and J lost 0 bases, with 15 bases between them. The CDR3 totals 16 residues. This CDR3 reads CASRGGSSVSYNEQFF. In DNA form, the CDR3 reads TGTGCCAGCAGAGGAGGGTCTAGCGTCTCCTACAATGAGCAGTTCTTC.

This chain links TRBV29-1 with TRBJ1-5; D is unresolved. Germline V lookup: CDR1 SQVTM, CDR2 ANQGSEA. The V gene lost 6 bases and the J gene lost 5 bases, with 14 bases spanning the gap. This CDR3 spans 13 amino acids. In nucleotides, the CDR3 is TGCAGCGTCGCCGACGGAGGCGATCAGCCCCAGCATTTT. Translated, it gives CSVADGGDQPQHF.

The chain combines TRBV7-9 with TRBJ2-1; D is unresolved. Trimming took off 1 base at V and 9 bases at J, with 4 bases between the two ends. The CDR3 runs 11 residues. Looked up from germline, CDR1 is SEHNR and CDR2 is FQNEAQ (reference sequence). CDR3 DNA sequence: TGTGCCAGCAGCTTAGATCTTGAGCAGTTCTTC. Translated, it gives CASSLDLEQFF.

The chain is built from TRBV15 and TRBJ1-1, with D unresolved. The CDR3 loop spans 14 amino acids. V was clipped by 4 bases and J by 0 bases, with 9 bases between them. CDR1 is LNHNV, CDR2 YYDKDF, per germline (reference sequence). CDR3: CATSIGSMNTEAFF. The CDR3, as DNA: TGTGCCACCAGCATAGGGAGCATGAACACTGAAGCTTTCTTT.

The rearrangement joins TRBV6-1 to TRBJ1-5, with D perhaps TRBD1 (5 bases). This CDR3 region has 16 residues. CDR1 is MNHNS and CDR2 is SASEGT in the germline V gene. Trimming stripped 1 base from V and 3 bases from J, with 13 bases between. CDR3 in DNA: TGTGCCAGCAGTGAAGAGGGGCGGAATCACAATCAGCCCCAGCATTTT. Encoded protein: CASSEEGRNHNQPQHF.

This clone was observed a handful of times. J is TRBJ2-1 and V is TRBV5-1; D is perhaps TRBD1 (6 bases). Trimming took off 2 bases at V and 10 bases at J, with 10 bases between the two ends. The CDR3 is 12 residues long. The germline V gene has CDR1 SGHRS and CDR2 YFSETQ. The CDR3 sequence is CASSFIGGEQFF. CDR3 nucleotides: TGCGCCAGCAGCTTCATAGGGGGAGAGCAGTTCTTC.

In this sample, this clone turned up once. This rearrangement joins TRBV5-4 to TRBJ1-5, with D perhaps matching TRBD1 (6 bases). The ends were cut back, 4 bases at V and 7 bases at J, with 15 bases in the middle. The CDR3 is 14 amino acids. Germline V CDR1 and CDR2: SGHNT, YYREEE (reference sequence). The CDR3 coding sequence is TGTGCCAGCAGCGAGGGAGGGGGTGGCCAGCCCCAGCATTTT. Translating gives CASSEGGGGQPQHF.

The chain links TRBV5-4 to TRBJ2-6; no clear D. Trimming pared 1 base from V and 2 bases from J, leaving 1 base between. The CDR3 spans 13 residues. Germline loops: CDR1 SGHNT, CDR2 YYREEE (reference sequence). CDR3 nucleotide sequence: TGTGCCAGCAGCTTGCCTGGGGCCAACGTCCTGACTTTC. Its translation: CASSLPGANVLTF.

The V call is TRBV7-9, the J call TRBJ2-3, with 7 bases fitting TRBD1. J lost 2 bases, V lost 1 base, and 3 bases had no gene match. CDR3 size: 15 residues. Germline CDR1 and CDR2: SEHNR and FQNEAQ (reference sequence). The CDR3 spells CASSLDRGVTDTQYF. The CDR3, as DNA: TGTGCCAGCAGCTTAGACAGGGGCGTCACAGATACGCAGTATTTT.

To note about this clone: Other nucleotide sequences in the sample specify the same CDR3. The chain combines TRBV27 with TRBJ1-1, with D unclear. The V gene lost 1 base and the J gene lost 5 bases, with 8 bases spanning the gap. Germline-derived CDR1 and CDR2 are MNHEY and SMNVEV (reference sequence). This CDR3 contains 13 residues. Written as DNA, the CDR3 is TGTGCCAGCAGTTTATTGGGTGAAACTGAAGCTTTCTTT. It translates to CASSLLGETEAFF.

With regard to this clone: The junction differs from germline at one of its ends, possibly a read error. This CDR3 is also generated by other DNA sequences in the sample. The J gene is TRBJ1-1, the V gene TRBV7-3, with D possibly TRBD1 on 5 matching bases. This CDR3 is built from 13 residues. The germline CDR1 and CDR2 sequences are SGHTA and FQGTGA. CDR3 loop: CASSWDGNTEAFF. The CDR3 bases are TGTGCCAGCAGTTGGGACGGCAACACTGAAGCTTTTTTT.

This clone was detected only once. The chain uses TRBV15 and TRBJ1-3; TRBD1 matches at 7 bases. CDR1 is LNHNV, CDR2 YYDKDF, per germline (reference sequence). The length of the CDR3 is 15 residues. J was trimmed by 4 bases and V by 3 bases; bases with no gene match: 6. The CDR3 DNA follows: TGTGCCACCAGCAGGTCCAGGGGGTCAGGAAACACCATATATTTT. This gives the protein CATSRSRGSGNTIYF.

V is TRBV27 and J is TRBJ2-2; D remains ambiguous. With 3 bases removed from V and 1 base from J, the gap between germline ends came to 9 bases. The CDR3 is 15 amino acids. CDR1 and CDR2 (germline): MNHEY, SMNVEV (reference sequence). This CDR3 reads CASSFAPGNTGELFF. The DNA of the CDR3 is TGTGCCAGCAGTTTCGCCCCAGGGAACACCGGGGAGCTGTTTTTT.

This chain uses TRBV5-4 with TRBJ2-1, with a possible D match to TRBD2 (7 bases). Per germline, CDR1 SGHNT and CDR2 YYREEE (reference sequence). The V gene lost 9 bases and the J gene lost 7 bases, with 14 bases spanning the gap. The CDR3 spans 12 residues. This CDR3 reads CATKGGGNEQFF. CDR3 nucleotides: TGTGCCACGAAAGGGGGGGGGAATGAGCAGTTCTTC.

This clone counts as large (0.1 to 1%). This CDR3 is also generated by other DNA sequences in the sample. The genes are TRBV19 and TRBJ2-7; TRBD1 matches 8 bases. The ends lost 2 bases at V and 4 bases at J; junction bases unmatched: 4. This CDR3 is built from 14 residues. Germline-derived CDR1 and CDR2 are LNHDA and SQIVND (reference sequence). The CDR3 DNA reads as TGTGCCAGTAGTATAACAGGGGGAATATACGAGCAGTACTTC. Its protein is CASSITGGIYEQYF.

The chain couples TRBV5-1 to TRBJ2-4, with 8 bases matching TRBD1. The CDR3 sequence is 16 residues long. Germline lookup yields CDR1 SGHRS and CDR2 YFSETQ. Trimming took 5 bases from V and 0 from J; bases not matched to a gene: 7. The CDR3 sequence: CASRRTGNLAKNIQYF. The CDR3 DNA is TGCGCCAGCAGAAGGACAGGGAATCTAGCCAAAAACATTCAGTACTTC.

The V call is TRBV6-1, the J call TRBJ2-7, with D maybe TRBD2 (6 bases). Between the trimmed V and J ends, which lost 6 bases and 7 bases, there was a span of 16 bases. CDR3 length equals 13 residues. Germline values: CDR1 MNHNS, CDR2 SASEGT. This CDR3 reads CASSDGTSWEQYF. The CDR3 nucleotides read TGTGCCAGCAGCGACGGGACTTCCTGGGAGCAGTACTTC.

The rearrangement uses TRBV6-6 and TRBJ2-7, with TRBD1 identical over 7 bases. The J segment lost 3 bases and the V segment lost 0 bases, leaving 5 bases of the junction unmatched. This CDR3 comprises 15 residues. Germline CDR1 and CDR2: MNHNY and SVGAGI (reference sequence). CDR3 region: CASSYSPQGSYEQYF. The CDR3 DNA reads TGTGCCAGCAGTTACTCTCCACAGGGGAGCTACGAGCAGTACTTC.

V usage is TRBV14 and J usage is TRBJ2-1, with 7 bases aligning to TRBD2. This CDR3 contains 12 residues. Germline loops: CDR1 SGHDN, CDR2 FVKESK. The J segment lost 6 bases and the V segment lost 8 bases, leaving 4 bases of the junction unmatched. The CDR3 region is CASGRASNEQFF. The CDR3, as DNA: TGTGCCAGCGGGAGGGCCTCCAATGAGCAGTTCTTC. The entire variable domain, with the rest obtained from reference TRBV14 and TRBJ2-1, is as follows: EAGVTQFPSHSVIEKGQTVTLRCDPISGHDNLYWYRRVMGKEIKFLLHFVKESKQDESGMPNNRFLAERTGGTYSTLKVQPAELEDSGVYFCASGRASNEQFFGPGTRLTVL.

This chain joins TRBV5-1 and TRBJ2-5; D may be TRBD1 (6 bases). In germline, CDR1 is SGHRS, CDR2 YFSETQ. V was pared by 8 bases and J by 1 base, with 18 bases between. The CDR3 is 15 amino acids. As DNA, the CDR3 is TGCGCCAGTCACACAGGGACCAATAGCCAAGAGACCCAGTACTTC. Protein: CASHTGTNSQETQYF.

The CDR3: CASSKRTGGMVYEQYF. In DNA, the CDR3 is TGTGCCAGCAGCAAAAGGACGGGCGGGATGGTCTACGAGCAGTACTTC. This rearrangement joins TRBV21-1 to TRBJ2-5; TRBD2, the table's D call, was not compared with the DNA. The J call is doubtful: the DNA matches TRBJ2-7 better. TRBV21-1 has pseudogene status. The CDR3 is 16 amino acids.